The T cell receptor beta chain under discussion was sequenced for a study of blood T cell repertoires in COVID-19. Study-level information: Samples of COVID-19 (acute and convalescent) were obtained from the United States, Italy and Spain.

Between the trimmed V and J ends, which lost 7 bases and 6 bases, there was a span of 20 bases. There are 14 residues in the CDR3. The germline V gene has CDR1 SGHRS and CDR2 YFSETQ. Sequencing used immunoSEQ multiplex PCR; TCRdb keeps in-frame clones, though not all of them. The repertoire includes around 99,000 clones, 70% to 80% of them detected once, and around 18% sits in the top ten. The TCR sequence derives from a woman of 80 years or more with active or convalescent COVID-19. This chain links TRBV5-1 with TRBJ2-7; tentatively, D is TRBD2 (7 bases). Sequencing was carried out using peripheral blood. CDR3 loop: CASGAGAKYGEQYF. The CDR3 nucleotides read TGCGCCAGCGGGGCGGGGGCCAAGTATGGCGAGCAGTACTTC.